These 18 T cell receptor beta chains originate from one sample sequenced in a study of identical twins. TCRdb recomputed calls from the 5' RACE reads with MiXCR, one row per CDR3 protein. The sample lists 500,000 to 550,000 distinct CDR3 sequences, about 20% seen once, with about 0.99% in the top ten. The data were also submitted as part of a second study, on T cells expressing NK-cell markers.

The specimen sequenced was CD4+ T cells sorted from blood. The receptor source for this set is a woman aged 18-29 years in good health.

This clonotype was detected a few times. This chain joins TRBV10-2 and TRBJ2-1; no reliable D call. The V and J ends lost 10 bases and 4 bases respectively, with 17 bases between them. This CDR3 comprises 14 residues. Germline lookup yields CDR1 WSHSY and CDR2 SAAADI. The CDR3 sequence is CATNDLRKYNEQFF. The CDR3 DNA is TGCGCCACCAATGACTTGCGGAAATACAATGAGCAGTTCTTC.

The CDR3 DNA reads as TGCAGTGCTAGGGGACTAGCTGCTAGGGGGCAAGAGACCCAGTACTTC. It yields the protein CSARGLAARGQETQYF. This sequence joins TRBV20-1 and TRBJ2-5; the match to TRBD2 covers 9 bases. This CDR3 is built from 16 residues. Trimming removed 3 bases from V and 2 bases from J; junction bases left unmatched: 10. The germline CDR1 and CDR2 sequences are DFQATT and SNEGSKA (reference sequence).

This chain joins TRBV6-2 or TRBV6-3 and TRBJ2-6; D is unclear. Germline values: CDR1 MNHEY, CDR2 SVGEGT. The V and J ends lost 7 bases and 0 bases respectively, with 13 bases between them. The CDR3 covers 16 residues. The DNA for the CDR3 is TGTGCCAGCACGGTGACTCTAACCTCTGGGGCCAACGTCCTGACTTTC. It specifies CASTVTLTSGANVLTF.

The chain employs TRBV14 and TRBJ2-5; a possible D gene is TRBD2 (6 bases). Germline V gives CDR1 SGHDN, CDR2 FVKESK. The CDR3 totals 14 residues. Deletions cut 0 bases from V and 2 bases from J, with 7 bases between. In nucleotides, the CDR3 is TGTGCCAGCAGCCAAGAGGGACTGCAAGAGACCCAGTACTTC. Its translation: CASSQEGLQETQYF.

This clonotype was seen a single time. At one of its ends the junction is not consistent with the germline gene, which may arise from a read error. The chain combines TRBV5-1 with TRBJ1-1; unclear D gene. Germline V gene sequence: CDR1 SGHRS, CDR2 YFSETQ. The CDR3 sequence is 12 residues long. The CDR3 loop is CTSSLVGAEAFF. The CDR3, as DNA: TGCACCAGCAGCTTGGTGGGCGCTGAAGCTTTCTTT.

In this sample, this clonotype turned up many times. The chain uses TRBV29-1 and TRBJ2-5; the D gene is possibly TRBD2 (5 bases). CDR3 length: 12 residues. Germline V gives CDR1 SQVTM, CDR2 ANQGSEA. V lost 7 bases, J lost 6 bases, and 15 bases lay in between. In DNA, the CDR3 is TGCAGCGCCTCCGGGGATAGGCAGACCCAGTACTTC. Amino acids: CSASGDRQTQYF.

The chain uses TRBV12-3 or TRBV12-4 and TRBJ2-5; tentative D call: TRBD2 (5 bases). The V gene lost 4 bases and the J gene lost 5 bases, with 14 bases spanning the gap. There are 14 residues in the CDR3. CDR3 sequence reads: CASSSGPRRETQYF. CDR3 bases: TGTGCCAGCAGTTCGGGTCCTCGGAGGGAGACCCAGTACTTC.

CDR3 sequence reads: CATADRGVAAFF. CDR3 DNA: TGTGCCACCGCGGACAGGGGAGTTGCAGCTTTCTTT. This chain uses TRBV3-1 with TRBJ1-1; 9 bases line up with TRBD1. The CDR3 has 12 residues. The junction had 10 bases not matched to a gene; V was cut back by 10 bases and J by 10 bases. Germline V gene data show CDR1 as LGHDT and CDR2 as YNNKEL (reference sequence).

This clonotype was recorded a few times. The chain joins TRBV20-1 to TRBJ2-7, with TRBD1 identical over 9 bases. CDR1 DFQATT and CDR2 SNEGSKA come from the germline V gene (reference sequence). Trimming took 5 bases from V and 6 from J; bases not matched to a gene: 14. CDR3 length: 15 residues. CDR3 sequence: CSAPKGDRALPEQYF. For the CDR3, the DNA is TGCAGTGCTCCGAAGGGGGACAGGGCCCTACCCGAGCAGTACTTC.

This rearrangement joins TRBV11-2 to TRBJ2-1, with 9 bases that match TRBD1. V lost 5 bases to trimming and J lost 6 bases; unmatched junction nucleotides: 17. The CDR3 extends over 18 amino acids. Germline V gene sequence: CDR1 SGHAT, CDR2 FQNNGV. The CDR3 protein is CASSLRGPGQGRTNEQFF. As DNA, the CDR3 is TGTGCCAGCAGCCTAAGGGGACCGGGACAGGGACGTACCAATGAGCAGTTCTTC.

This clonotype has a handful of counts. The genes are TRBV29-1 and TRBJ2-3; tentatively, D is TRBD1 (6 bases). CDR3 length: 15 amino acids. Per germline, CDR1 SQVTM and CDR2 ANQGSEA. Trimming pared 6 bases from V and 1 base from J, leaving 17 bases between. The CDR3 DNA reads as TGCAGCGTAGCCGGACAGCTTCTTGGCACAGATACGCAGTATTTT. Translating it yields CSVAGQLLGTDTQYF.

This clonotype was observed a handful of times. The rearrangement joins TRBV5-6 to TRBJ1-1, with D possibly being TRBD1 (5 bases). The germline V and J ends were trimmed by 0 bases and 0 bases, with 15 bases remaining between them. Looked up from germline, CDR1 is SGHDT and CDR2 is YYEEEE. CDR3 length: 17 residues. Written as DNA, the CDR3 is TGTGCCAGCAGCTTGGTGGGATCAGGGTTGATGAACACTGAAGCTTTCTTT. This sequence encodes CASSLVGSGLMNTEAFF.

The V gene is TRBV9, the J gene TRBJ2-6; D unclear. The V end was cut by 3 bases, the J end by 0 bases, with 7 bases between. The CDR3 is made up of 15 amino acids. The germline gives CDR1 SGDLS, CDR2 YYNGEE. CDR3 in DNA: TGTGCCAGCAGCGCCCTTCTCTCTGGGGCCAACGTCCTGACTTTC. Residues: CASSALLSGANVLTF.

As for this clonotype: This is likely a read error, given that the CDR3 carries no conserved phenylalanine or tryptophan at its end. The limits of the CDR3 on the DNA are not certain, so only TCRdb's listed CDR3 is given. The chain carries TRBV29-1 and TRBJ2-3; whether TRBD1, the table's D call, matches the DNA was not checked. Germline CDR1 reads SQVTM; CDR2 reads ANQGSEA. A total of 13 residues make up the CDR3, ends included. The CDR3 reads CSVRTGATVRASL.

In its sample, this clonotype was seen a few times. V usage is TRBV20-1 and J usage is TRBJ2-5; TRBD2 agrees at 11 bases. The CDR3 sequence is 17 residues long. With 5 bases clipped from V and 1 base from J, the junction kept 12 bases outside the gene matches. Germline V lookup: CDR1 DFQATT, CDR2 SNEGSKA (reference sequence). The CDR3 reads CSAPRLAGGSPQETQYF. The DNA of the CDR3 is TGCAGTGCTCCCCGGTTAGCGGGGGGGTCTCCCCAAGAGACCCAGTACTTC.

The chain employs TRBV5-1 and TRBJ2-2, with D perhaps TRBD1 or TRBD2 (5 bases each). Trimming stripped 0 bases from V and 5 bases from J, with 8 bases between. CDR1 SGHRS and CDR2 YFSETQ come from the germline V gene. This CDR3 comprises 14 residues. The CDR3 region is CASSLVGETGELFF. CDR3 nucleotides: TGCGCCAGCAGCTTGGTGGGGGAGACCGGGGAGCTGTTTTTT.

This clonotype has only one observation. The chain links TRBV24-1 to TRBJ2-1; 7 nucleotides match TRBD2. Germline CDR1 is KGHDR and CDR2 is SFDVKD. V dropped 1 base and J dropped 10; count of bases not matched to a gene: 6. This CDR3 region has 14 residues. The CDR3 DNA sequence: TGTGCCACCAGTGATTTTTTGCTAGCGGAAGAGCAGTTCTTC. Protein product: CATSDFLLAEEQFF.

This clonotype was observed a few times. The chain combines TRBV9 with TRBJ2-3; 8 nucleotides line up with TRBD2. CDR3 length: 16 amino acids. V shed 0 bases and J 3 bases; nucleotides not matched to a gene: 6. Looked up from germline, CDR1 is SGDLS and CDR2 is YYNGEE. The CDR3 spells CASSVAAGGRTDTQYF. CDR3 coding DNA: TGTGCCAGCAGCGTAGCGGCGGGGGGCCGTACAGATACGCAGTATTTT.